This TCR beta chain was recovered during a study of identical twins. This CDR3 is built from 13 residues. The germline CDR1 and CDR2 sequences are SGHRS and YFSETQ. V was cut by 3 bases and J by 2 bases, with 7 bases left in between. Regarding this clonotype: The target antigen is unknown.

A single record per CDR3 protein comes from TCRdb applying MiXCR to the 5' RACE reads. The sample holds hundreds of thousands of distinct CDR3 sequences, around 5.7% seen once. General study points: Zero-insertion findings could be partly confounded by invariant cells (MAIT and iNKT cells). Those out-of-frame alpha sequences shared by twins showed an excess of low generation probability. Surplus twin overlap in beta out-of-frame sequences was less pronounced.

This clonotype was obtained from a young man in good health. Material: naive T cells sorted from blood. The chain combines TRBV5-1 with TRBJ2-3; D call uncertain. The DNA of the CDR3 is TGCGCCAGCAGCTCCTTCCTCACAGATACGCAGTATTTT. Its protein product is CASSSFLTDTQYF.